Reported below is one TCR beta chain. This entry is derived from a study of spatial heterogeneity in lung cancer. TCRdb analysed the 5' RACE reads with MiXCR anew, one entry per CDR3 protein. The sample carries over 10,000 distinct CDR3 sequences, approximately 14% recorded once. The time point denotes: sample taken at primary tumor resection. Whole RNA, isolated from tumor, nontumor lung or frozen PBMC, was sequenced without prior sorting. This TCR derives from a male donor with early-stage non-small cell lung cancer. Sample: PBMCs, taken at surgery.

The CDR3 protein is CASSLEVNTEAFF. The CDR3 region has the DNA TGCGCCAGCAGCTTGGAGGTGAACACTGAAGCTTTCTTT. This chain links TRBV5-1 with TRBJ1-1; no firm D call. The germline V gene encodes CDR1 SGHRS and CDR2 YFSETQ. This CDR3 has 13 residues. The germline V and J ends were trimmed by 0 bases and 0 bases, with 3 bases remaining between them.